This TCR beta chain derives from a study of CD8 T cells in Susac syndrome. The wider study: Blood was drawn from patients with Susac syndrome. At that point, they were therapy-naive, on corticosteroids, or on intravenous immunoglobulin alone.

Random hexamers were used to reverse transcribe roughly 0.5 to 1 ug of RNA. TCRdb re-called the immunoSEQ multiplex PCR reads with MiXCR, one entry per CDR3 protein. This sample has about 190,000 distinct CDR3 sequences, with more than 90% found just once. V was shortened by 2 bases and J by 3 bases, with 11 bases between the two germline ends. Germline V gene data show CDR1 as SGHVS and CDR2 as FQNEAQ. The CDR3 has 15 residues. The sequencing sample was made of CD4+ T cells from PBMCs. The chain is built from TRBV7-8 and TRBJ2-1; D could derive from TRBD1 or TRBD2 (5 bases each). The sequence was obtained from a human donor with Susac syndrome. CDR3 sequence: CASSLRGDDYNEQFF. CDR3 coding DNA: TGTGCCAGCAGCTTACGAGGGGACGACTACAATGAGCAGTTCTTC.